This TCR gamma chain was identified during a study of Vδ1+ human thymocytes. Study-level findings and limits: Donors shared many TRG clonotypes but few TRD clonotypes. Thymic TRG and TRD repertoires appeared highly polyclonal. The authors advised highly purified populations and single-cell validation.

A remark on this clone: Its antigen is as yet unknown.

The sorted cells were CD3+ Vdelta1+ Vdelta2- thymocytes from alphabeta-depleted thymus. In germline, CDR1 is VENAVY, CDR2 YDSYNSRV. Trimming at V came to 4 bases and at J to 10 bases, leaving 7 bases not matched to a gene. This CDR3 region has 11 residues. RNA was extracted from the cells and then reverse transcribed. Pooled V-gene forward primers with one constant-region reverse primer generated the CDR3 amplicons by multiplex PCR. TCRdb re-called clones from the multiplex PCR reads via CATT. Among tens of thousands of gamma-chain clones listed, around 20% were seen once. The chain employs TRGV8 and TRGJ1 or TRGJ2. Sequenced material: Vdelta1+ gamma-delta thymocytes from the thymus. Regarding subset: FACS-sorted CD3+ TCRalphabeta- TCRVdelta1+ TCRVdelta2- thymocytes. The TCR comes from a girl less than two years old who had congenital heart surgery. The CDR3 nucleotides read TGTGCCACCTGGGACCTACTCAAGAAACTCTTT. This codes for CATWDLLKKLF.